This TCR beta chain was observed in a study of tumor and adjacent non-tumor tissue in lung cancer. The length of the CDR3 is 15 residues. Germline assignment: CDR1 SGHAT and CDR2 FQNNGV. As concerns this clonotype: At one boundary the junction diverges from the germline segment, which might be a read error.

A modified ARM-PCR protocol with three rounds of nested PCR amplified TCRbeta. TCRdb redid the calling of the multiplex PCR reads with MiXCR, one entry per CDR3 protein. This sample has 68,000 or so distinct CDR3 sequences, with 55% to 75% found just once. This sample's RNA came from whole unsorted tissue. The TCR originated in a middle-aged man with non-small cell lung cancer. The chain recombines TRBV11-2 with TRBJ2-7, with 9 bases that match TRBD1. Sequenced: lung tumor tissue. This chain's CDR3 is CASNLNPGQGYEHYF. As DNA, the CDR3 is TGTGCCAGCAACTTAAACCCGGGACAGGGCTACGAGCACTACTTC.